The clone carrying this T cell receptor beta chain was observed a single time. The method was immunoSEQ multiplex PCR; TCRdb's version includes in-frame clones alone and lacks a portion of them. This sample yields tens of thousands of clones, of which nearly 85% are seen a single time; under 7% belongs to the top ten. The ends were cut back, 4 bases at V and 1 base at J, with 10 bases in the middle. CDR3 length: 15 amino acids. Germline values: CDR1 MNHEY, CDR2 SMNVEV (reference sequence). These data belong to a study of OX40 agonist ivuxolimab in advanced cancers. The sequence was collected from an adult with an advanced solid tumor such as melanoma, head and neck, liver or kidney cancer. J is TRBJ2-2 and V is TRBV27; D might be TRBD1 or TRBD2, each matching 6 bases. This sample comprised CD4+ or CD8+ T cells sorted from blood, obtained in a trial of the OX40 agonist ivuxolimab. CDR3 loop: CASSSRGQNTGELFF. The DNA for the CDR3 is TGTGCCAGCAGTTCGCGGGGACAGAACACCGGGGAGCTGTTTTTT.